Shown below are 30 T cell receptor beta chains from a single sample sequenced in a study of CD8+ T cells in alopecia areata. RNA extraction was followed by reverse transcription into cDNA, which acted as the sequencing template. Measured with immunoSEQ multiplex PCR; TCRdb has only the in-frame clones, and not every one. The sample lists 85,000 to 110,000 clones; under 90% were seen once. Treatment meaning: oral pan-JAK inhibitor, 5-10 mg twice daily. This specimen consisted of CD8+ T cells sorted from blood, obtained between weeks 30 and 35, from a patient treated with tofacitinib. The receptor source for this set is a human donor with alopecia areata.

V is TRBV7-9 and J is TRBJ2-3; 14 bases map to TRBD2. Germline V gene lookup returns CDR1 SEHNR and CDR2 FQNEAQ (reference sequence). J was trimmed by 3 bases and V by 1 base; bases with no gene match: 3. This CDR3 is 17 amino acids long. DNA for the CDR3: TGTGCCAGCAGCTTAGAAGGGACTAGCGGGGGTACAGATACGCAGTATTTT. The encoded protein is CASSLEGTSGGTDTQYF.

The chain carries TRBV5-1 and TRBJ2-1, with 10 bases aligning to TRBD2. Germline lookup yields CDR1 SGHRS and CDR2 YFSETQ. There are 16 residues in the CDR3. Trimming at V came to 3 bases and at J to 2 bases, leaving 5 bases not matched to a gene. Written as DNA, the CDR3 is TGCGCCAGCAGCTACACTAGCGGGGACGCCTACAATGAGCAGTTCTTC. Its protein product is CASSYTSGDAYNEQFF.

V is TRBV9 and J is TRBJ2-1; D tentatively fits TRBD1 or TRBD2 (5 bases each). Looked up from germline, CDR1 is SGDLS and CDR2 is YYNGEE. This CDR3 comprises 16 residues. Trimming stripped 4 bases from V and 5 bases from J, with 19 bases between. CDR3 DNA: TGTGCCAGCAGCCAACAAGGGACGCTGTTGGACAATGAGCAGTTCTTC. This translates into CASSQQGTLLDNEQFF.

The chain carries TRBV7-6 and TRBJ2-7; the match to TRBD1 covers 10 bases. CDR1 is SGHVS and CDR2 is FNYEAQ in the germline V gene. CDR3 length equals 16 residues. The junction had 5 bases not matched to a gene; V was cut back by 0 bases and J by 3 bases. CDR3 DNA sequence: TGTGCCAGCAGCTTAGCGACTGGGACAGGGGACTACGAGCAGTACTTC. Its protein product is CASSLATGTGDYEQYF.

To note about this clone: One end of the junction does not line up with germline, which may come from a read error. The V gene is TRBV7-7, the J gene TRBJ2-5, with D uncertain. The CDR3 loop spans 13 amino acids. The germline gives CDR1 SSHAT, CDR2 FNYEAQ (reference sequence). The CDR3 is CASSLEIQETQYF. The CDR3 DNA sequence: TGTGCTAGCAGCTTAGAGATCCAAGAGACCCAGTACTTC.

The J gene is TRBJ1-5, the V gene TRBV27; TRBD1 aligns across 9 bases. The CDR3 consists of 16 residues. Germline CDR1 reads MNHEY; CDR2 reads SMNVEV (reference sequence). The V segment lost 3 bases and the J segment 4 bases; nucleotides outside the gene matches: 7. The CDR3 region has the DNA TGTGCCAGCAGTTTCTCAACAGGGGGCGCAAATCAGCCCCAGCATTTT. It is translated as CASSFSTGGANQPQHF.

The chain couples TRBV5-8 to TRBJ2-7; 7 bases agree with TRBD1. This CDR3 is built from 14 residues. Trimming removed 2 bases from V and 4 bases from J; junction bases left unmatched: 6. CDR1 is SGHTS and CDR2 is YDEGEE in the germline V gene. The DNA for the CDR3 is TGTGCCAGCAGCTTCGCTGGACAGGTGTACGAGCAGTACTTC. It is translated as CASSFAGQVYEQYF.

The V call is TRBV30, the J call TRBJ1-2; D might be TRBD1 (6 bases). The CDR3 runs 12 residues. The germline V gene has CDR1 GTSNPN and CDR2 SVGIG (reference sequence). The V end lost 5 bases, the J end lost 6 bases, and 13 bases lay between the germline ends. The CDR3 spells CAWAKGEDGYTF. CDR3 coding DNA: TGTGCCTGGGCCAAGGGGGAAGATGGCTACACCTTC.

The genes are TRBV9 and TRBJ1-2; D call uncertain. The CDR3 is made up of 15 amino acids. Trimming cost V 1 base and J 6 bases, with 16 bases left between them. Germline values: CDR1 SGDLS, CDR2 YYNGEE. CDR3 nucleotide sequence: TGTGCCAGCAGCGTAAAGGTGGTCCCTACTGATGGCTACACCTTC. Encoded protein: CASSVKVVPTDGYTF.

The chain links TRBV19 to TRBJ2-7, with D possibly being TRBD1 or TRBD2 (5 bases each). Trimming shortened V by 3 bases and J by 3 bases, and 12 bases separated the two germline ends. CDR3 length: 14 residues. Germline-derived CDR1 and CDR2 are LNHDA and SQIVND (reference sequence). The CDR3 here is CASSMRDGVYEQYF. The DNA for the CDR3 is TGTGCCAGTAGTATGAGGGACGGAGTCTACGAGCAGTACTTC.

This clone was found a few times. This chain connects TRBV29-1 to TRBJ2-7; tentative D call: TRBD1 (6 bases). Germline V gives CDR1 SQVTM, CDR2 ANQGSEA. Trimming stripped 7 bases from V and 4 bases from J, with 20 bases between. The CDR3 runs to 14 residues. The CDR3 is CSAVPQGKAYEQYF. In DNA form, the CDR3 reads TGCAGCGCTGTACCACAGGGCAAGGCTTACGAGCAGTACTTC.

This sequence joins TRBV7-9 and TRBJ2-1; 10 nucleotides line up with TRBD2. V lost 4 bases to trimming and J lost 4 bases; unmatched junction nucleotides: 7. This CDR3 comprises 16 residues. From germline, CDR1 is SEHNR and CDR2 FQNEAQ (reference sequence). CDR3 in amino acids: CASSSPGTSDYNEQFF. In nucleotides, the CDR3 is TGTGCCAGCAGCTCGCCCGGGACTAGCGATTACAATGAGCAGTTCTTC.

The chain employs TRBV11-2 and TRBJ2-1; no definite D call. CDR1 is SGHAT, CDR2 FQNNGV, per germline. V lost 0 bases and J 0 bases, leaving 12 bases between the germline ends. The CDR3 totals 17 residues. DNA for the CDR3: TGTGCCAGCAGCTTAGATCATTTCCAAACCTCCTACAATGAGCAGTTCTTC. Translated, it gives CASSLDHFQTSYNEQFF. The entire variable domain, with the rest obtained from reference TRBV11-2 and TRBJ2-1, is as follows: EAGVAQSPRYKIIEKRQSVAFWCNPISGHATLYWYQQILGQGPKLLIQFQNNGVVDDSQLPKDRFSAERLKGVDSTLKIQPAKLEDSAVYLCASSLDHFQTSYNEQFFGPGTRLTVL.

CDR3 loop: CASSPRLGEGVQPQHF. CDR3 DNA: TGTGCCAGCAGCCCCCGGTTGGGAGAAGGGGTACAGCCCCAGCATTTT. The chain couples TRBV5-8 to TRBJ1-5; D may be TRBD1 (5 bases). This CDR3 spans 16 amino acids. The ends were cut back, 4 bases at V and 7 bases at J, with 21 bases in the middle. Germline lookup yields CDR1 SGHTS and CDR2 YDEGEE. Using reference TRBV5-8 and TRBJ1-5 for the parts outside the CDR3, the full variable domain is EAGVTQSPTHLIKTRGQQATLRCSPISGHTSVYWYQQALGLGLQFLLWYDEGEERNRGNFPPRFSGRQFPNYSSELNVNALELEDSALYLCASSPRLGEGVQPQHFGDGTRLSIL.

V usage is TRBV29-1 and J usage is TRBJ2-2; TRBD1 matches 9 bases. Trimming at V came to 7 bases and at J to 4 bases, leaving 10 bases not matched to a gene. CDR3 length: 15 residues. The germline V gene has CDR1 SQVTM and CDR2 ANQGSEA. CDR3 amino acids: CSANRGQGSTGELFF. In DNA, the CDR3 is TGCAGCGCCAACAGGGGGCAGGGTAGCACCGGGGAGCTGTTTTTT.

The V and J genes are TRBV27 and TRBJ1-1; tentatively, D is TRBD1 (5 bases). V lost 4 bases, J lost 7 bases, and 16 bases lay in between. This CDR3 is 14 amino acids long. Germline loops: CDR1 MNHEY, CDR2 SMNVEV (reference sequence). The CDR3 nucleotides are TGTGCCAGCAGTTATTATACTACAGGCGATGAAGCTTTCTTT. This gives the protein CASSYYTTGDEAFF.

This clone came up once. The V and J genes are TRBV9 and TRBJ1-1, with D possibly TRBD1 on 5 matching bases. Trimming pared 3 bases from V and 11 bases from J, leaving 14 bases between. CDR1 SGDLS and CDR2 YYNGEE come from the germline V gene. The CDR3 contains 12 residues. The CDR3 region has the DNA TGTGCCAGCAGCGCGGGGGAACAGGACGCTTTCTTT. Translated, it gives CASSAGEQDAFF.

The genes are TRBV11-2 and TRBJ2-1; D might be TRBD1 or TRBD2, each matching 5 bases. This CDR3 contains 16 residues. Deletions cut 0 bases from V and 4 bases from J, with 13 bases between. Looked up from germline, CDR1 is SGHAT and CDR2 is FQNNGV. This CDR3 reads CASSLDHGTDYNEQFF. CDR3 coding DNA: TGTGCCAGCAGCTTAGACCACGGGACGGATTACAATGAGCAGTTCTTC.

In nucleotides, the CDR3 is TGTGCCAGCAGCTTTCTCCGGACTAGGGACAATGAGCAGTTCTTC. Translating it yields CASSFLRTRDNEQFF. V gene TRBV7-9 combines with J gene TRBJ2-1; TRBD2 agrees at 7 bases. Trimming took 3 bases from V and 5 from J; bases not matched to a gene: 7. Germline V CDR1 and CDR2: SEHNR, FQNEAQ (reference sequence). This CDR3 has 15 amino acids.

The genes are TRBV2 and TRBJ1-5; D is uncertain. CDR1 SNHLY and CDR2 FYNNEI come from the germline V gene. Deletions cut 10 bases from V and 5 bases from J, with 24 bases between. There are 16 residues in the CDR3. CDR3 DNA: TGTGCCACCGCAAAAGGAGGTAATATTCGGGATCAGCCCCAGCATTTT. Residues: CATAKGGNIRDQPQHF.

The chain joins TRBV27 to TRBJ1-2; no firm D call. Looked up from germline, CDR1 is MNHEY and CDR2 is SMNVEV (reference sequence). V dropped 2 bases and J dropped 6 bases, with 16 bases sitting between them. The CDR3 runs to 15 residues. The CDR3 DNA is TGTGCCAGCAGTTTAATAGCTGGGCGGGTACATGGCTACACCTTC. Amino acid sequence: CASSLIAGRVHGYTF.

V is TRBV13 and J is TRBJ2-1; a weak D match, TRBD2 (5 bases). With 5 bases removed from V and 0 bases from J, the gap between germline ends came to 23 bases. CDR1 and CDR2 from the germline V gene are PRHDT and FYEKMQ (reference sequence). The CDR3 length is 19 residues. The CDR3 DNA follows: TGTGCCAGCAGCCCCATTCCTGGGTCAAGCGGTGGCTCCTACAATGAGCAGTTCTTC. Its translation is CASSPIPGSSGGSYNEQFF.

The V call is TRBV7-9, the J call TRBJ1-2, with 10 bases fitting TRBD1. Germline V gene lookup returns CDR1 SEHNR and CDR2 FQNEAQ (reference sequence). V dropped 5 bases and J dropped 6; count of bases not matched to a gene: 6. The CDR3 spans 14 residues. CDR3 DNA: TGTGCCAGCAGCGAGACAGGGGGCTTGGATGGCTACACCTTC. Translating it yields CASSETGGLDGYTF.

The chain has TRBV4-1 and TRBJ2-7; D is unresolved. V lost 3 bases and J 0 bases, leaving 9 bases between the germline ends. The V gene's germline CDR1 is MGHRA and CDR2 YSYEKL. CDR3 size: 14 residues. CDR3 in amino acids: CASSQKDFSYEQYF. The DNA of the CDR3 is TGCGCCAGCAGCCAGAAGGATTTCTCCTACGAGCAGTACTTC.

This clone was counted once. The V call is TRBV2, the J call TRBJ2-3; 13 positions agree with TRBD2. The CDR3 has 16 amino acids. Germline CDR1 SNHLY, CDR2 FYNNEI. V was clipped by 8 bases and J by 0 bases; unmatched bases: 5. The CDR3 coding sequence is TGTGCCAGCGCGACTAGCGGGGGGCCTAGCACAGATACGCAGTATTTT. It is translated as CASATSGGPSTDTQYF.

The gene calls are TRBV4-1 and TRBJ2-1, with D maybe TRBD2 (5 bases). Germline lookup yields CDR1 MGHRA and CDR2 YSYEKL. V lost 1 base and J 4 bases, leaving 11 bases between the germline ends. The CDR3 has 15 amino acids. CDR3 DNA sequence: TGCGCCAGCAGCCAAGGCGGGCTGCTTTACAATGAGCAGTTCTTC. This encodes CASSQGGLLYNEQFF.

The chain employs TRBV5-1 and TRBJ2-7, with 10 bases aligning to TRBD1. The CDR3 loop spans 14 amino acids. V dropped 3 bases and J dropped 4; count of bases not matched to a gene: 4. Germline-derived CDR1 and CDR2 are SGHRS and YFSETQ. The CDR3 loop reads CASSWGDRGYEQYF. CDR3 DNA sequence: TGCGCCAGCAGCTGGGGGGACAGGGGTTACGAGCAGTACTTC.

This chain uses TRBV28 with TRBJ2-1; 12 nucleotides agree with TRBD2. CDR3 length: 16 amino acids. V shed 6 bases and J 9 bases; nucleotides not matched to a gene: 12. Germline V gives CDR1 MDHEN, CDR2 SYDVKM. The CDR3 nucleotides are TGTGCCAGCAGACCCTCTAGCGGGAGGGCTTATAGTGAGCAGTTCTTC. Encoded protein: CASRPSSGRAYSEQFF.

The V call is TRBV10-2, the J call TRBJ2-7; D remains ambiguous. CDR1 WSHSY and CDR2 SAAADI come from the germline V gene. Trimming shortened V by 2 bases and J by 5 bases, and 10 bases separated the two germline ends. CDR3 length: 13 amino acids. The CDR3 protein is CASSEIVFNEQYF. The CDR3 DNA reads as TGCGCCAGCAGTGAGATAGTCTTCAACGAGCAGTACTTC.

The chain recombines TRBV9 with TRBJ2-6; TRBD1 aligns across 8 bases. Germline CDR1 reads SGDLS; CDR2 reads YYNGEE. Trimming at V came to 4 bases and at J to 0 bases, leaving 9 bases not matched to a gene. The length of the CDR3 is 18 residues. CDR3 residues: CASSQGGQVNSGANVLTF. The CDR3 bases are TGTGCCAGCAGCCAAGGGGGACAGGTCAACTCTGGGGCCAACGTCCTGACTTTC. The entire variable domain, with the rest obtained from reference TRBV9 and TRBJ2-6, is as follows: DSGVTQTPKHLITATGQRVTLRCSPRSGDLSVYWYQQSLDQGLQFLIQYYNGEERAKGNILERFSAQQFPDLHSELNLSSLELGDSALYFCASSQGGQVNSGANVLTFGAGSRLTVL.